The 18 T cell receptor beta chains listed next were all sequenced from one sample in a study of CD8+CD57+ T cells in acquired aplastic anemia. Flow cytometry had shown expanded CD8+CD57+ cells in the patients chosen for sequencing. Profiling of TCR beta VDJ combinations and CDR3 sequences used genomic DNA as template. From the reads, TCRdb called clonotypes with MiXCR, one entry per CDR3 protein. Of hundreds of thousands of distinct CDR3 sequences in the sample, 50% to 65% were seen once. The sequenced sample consisted of sorted CD4+, CD8+, or CD8+CD57+ T cells (not recorded which) from PBMCs. All receptors derive from a human donor with aplastic anemia.

The chain links TRBV5-5 to TRBJ2-7, with D possibly being TRBD1 (5 bases). V gave up 4 bases and J gave up 4 bases, with 12 bases separating them. From germline, CDR1 is SGHKS and CDR2 YYEKEE (reference sequence). This CDR3 comprises 13 residues. CDR3 amino acids: CASSHRGSYEQYF. The CDR3 DNA reads as TGTGCCAGCAGCCATAGGGGAAGTTACGAGCAGTACTTC.

The chain joins TRBV7-2 to TRBJ1-2; D uncertain. In germline, CDR1 is SGHTA, CDR2 FQGNSA. V was cut by 8 bases and J by 3 bases, with 10 bases left in between. The CDR3 length is 12 residues. CDR3 DNA: TGTGCCAGCGTGGGCAGGTACTATGGCTACACCTTC. Translated: CASVGRYYGYTF.

The chain carries TRBV5-5 and TRBJ2-7; D is perhaps TRBD1 (5 bases). Trimming pared 6 bases from V and 6 bases from J, leaving 19 bases between. CDR1 is SGHKS and CDR2 is YYEKEE in the germline V gene (reference sequence). CDR3 length: 14 residues. CDR3: CASTLGQGTGEQYF. The CDR3 DNA reads TGTGCCAGCACCCTGGGGCAGGGAACGGGCGAGCAGTACTTC. Filled out from reference TRBV5-5 and TRBJ2-7, the complete variable domain reads DAGVTQSPTHLIKTRGQQVTLRCSPISGHKSVSWYQQVLGQGPQFIFQYYEKEERGRGNFPDRFSARQFPNYSSELNVNALLLGDSALYLCASTLGQGTGEQYFGPGTRLTVT.

The chain joins TRBV20-1 to TRBJ2-7, with a possible D match to TRBD1 (5 bases). Per germline, CDR1 DFQATT and CDR2 SNEGSKA (reference sequence). The length of the CDR3 is 14 residues. Between the trimmed V and J ends, which lost 6 bases and 4 bases, there was a span of 19 bases. The CDR3 DNA follows: TGCAGTGCCGCCCCAGGGTCTCTCCCTTACGAGCAGTACTTC. Translated, it gives CSAAPGSLPYEQYF.

This sequence joins TRBV6-5 and TRBJ2-7; D remains unclear. The CDR3 has 13 amino acids. Germline V gives CDR1 MNHEY, CDR2 SVGAGI. Between the trimmed V and J ends, which lost 0 bases and 0 bases, there was a span of 3 bases. This CDR3 reads CASSYSNSYEQYF. In nucleotides, the CDR3 is TGTGCCAGCAGTTACTCGAACTCCTACGAGCAGTACTTC.

In nucleotides, the CDR3 is TGTGCCACCAGTGAGTCCGGGACAGGGATAGGTCAGCCCCAGCATTTT. Translation: CATSESGTGIGQPQHF. This rearrangement joins TRBV24-1 to TRBJ1-5; TRBD1 matches 9 bases. J was trimmed by 6 bases and V by 4 bases; bases with no gene match: 9. This CDR3 has 16 amino acids. Germline values: CDR1 KGHDR, CDR2 SFDVKD.

The V gene is TRBV6-5, the J gene TRBJ2-7; 12 positions match TRBD2. This CDR3 spans 17 amino acids. After removal of 10 bases from V and 3 bases from J, the junction contained 16 bases not matched to a gene. Germline V lookup: CDR1 MNHEY, CDR2 SVGAGI. Here the CDR3 DNA reads TGTGCCACATTATCCCTAGCGGGAGGGCAATCGGGCTACGAGCAGTACTTC. This codes for CATLSLAGGQSGYEQYF.

This chain uses TRBV6-1 with TRBJ2-3; 8 bases align to TRBD2. The CDR3 runs to 19 residues. V was pared by 0 bases and J by 4 bases, with 15 bases of the junction left unmatched. Germline CDR1 is MNHNS and CDR2 is SASEGT. The CDR3 spells CASSEAVGLGEGLADTQYF. CDR3 bases: TGTGCCAGCAGTGAAGCCGTGGGACTAGGGGAGGGCCTCGCAGATACGCAGTATTTT.

The rearrangement uses TRBV9 and TRBJ2-3; D ambiguous. CDR1 is SGDLS and CDR2 is YYNGEE in the germline V gene. V was trimmed by 2 bases and J by 0 bases, leaving 10 bases between them. The CDR3 runs 15 residues. The CDR3 DNA sequence: TGTGCCAGCAGCGTTAACTTCCTGAGCACAGATACGCAGTATTTT. It is translated as CASSVNFLSTDTQYF.

Concerning this clonotype: Mismatch with germline at one junction end may stem from a read error. The genes are TRBV10-2 and TRBJ2-5; D gene uncertain. The CDR3 covers 14 residues. Germline V gene sequence: CDR1 WSHSY, CDR2 SAAADI. This CDR3 is CASSDAGFQEIQYF. The DNA for the CDR3 is TGCGCCAGCAGTGACGCCGGATTCCAAGAGATCCAGTACTTC.

The gene calls are TRBV11-2 and TRBJ2-5; D gene ambiguous. Germline V gene sequence: CDR1 SGHAT, CDR2 FQNNGV. The CDR3 totals 13 residues. V dropped 3 bases and J dropped 1 base, with 6 bases sitting between them. The CDR3 spells CASSLSSQETQYF. CDR3 bases: TGTGCCAGCAGCTTGAGTAGCCAAGAGACCCAGTACTTC.

This clonotype occurred once. The chain is built from TRBV6-1 and TRBJ1-2, with 10 bases lining up with TRBD1. V gave up 5 bases and J gave up 8 bases; unmatched junction bases: 8. The germline CDR1 and CDR2 sequences are MNHNS and SASEGT. The CDR3 sequence is 14 residues long. The CDR3 loop is CASSYGGQGQGYTF. CDR3 nucleotide sequence: TGTGCCAGCAGTTACGGGGGACAGGGGCAAGGCTACACCTTC.

The chain is built from TRBV20-1 and TRBJ2-1; D unresolved. CDR3 length equals 13 residues. Trimming stripped 4 bases from V and 6 bases from J, with 13 bases between. The germline gives CDR1 DFQATT, CDR2 SNEGSKA (reference sequence). The CDR3 here is CSANQARGNEQFF. The CDR3 DNA is TGCAGTGCTAACCAGGCGAGAGGCAATGAGCAGTTCTTC.

This clonotype was observed at least ten times. The chain uses TRBV11-2 and TRBJ2-7; 8 bases are a match to TRBD2. The CDR3 is made up of 15 amino acids. CDR1 and CDR2 from the germline V gene are SGHAT and FQNNGV. J was trimmed by 5 bases and V by 5 bases; bases with no gene match: 11. CDR3 coding DNA: TGTGCCAGCAGCACCTCCGGGACTAGGCCCAACGAGCAGTACTTC. It encodes CASSTSGTRPNEQYF.

This chain uses TRBV7-2 with TRBJ1-3; D gene unclear. Trimming cost V 10 bases and J 0 bases, with 10 bases left between them. The CDR3 extends over 13 amino acids. CDR1 SGHTA and CDR2 FQGNSA come from the germline V gene. CDR3 in DNA: TGTGCCATTATGGGCTACTCTGGAAACACCATATATTTT. Its protein product is CAIMGYSGNTIYF.

This sequence joins TRBV5-1 and TRBJ2-5; 7 bases agree with TRBD2. There are 12 residues in the CDR3. V lost 6 bases and J lost 5; bases outside the gene matches: 4. Germline V lookup: CDR1 SGHRS, CDR2 YFSETQ. The CDR3 DNA is TGCGCCAGCAAGCGGGGAGAGGAGACCCAGTACTTC. It yields the protein CASKRGEETQYF.

As concerns this clonotype: The conserved phenylalanine or tryptophan is not found at the CDR3 terminus, so this likely reflects a read error. This chain connects TRBV20-1 to TRBJ1-6; D is perhaps TRBD1 (5 bases). Germline CDR1 DFQATT, CDR2 SNEGSKA (reference sequence). The CDR3 is 14 residues long. CDR3 coding DNA: TGCAGTGTTCGTCGGTGGACAATGAATTCACCGCTCCACTCT. Translated: CSVRRWTMNSPLHS.

Ten or more counts support this clonotype. The chain joins TRBV14 to TRBJ1-5; TRBD1 might be the D (5 bases). Trimming removed 6 bases at V and 6 bases at J, with 15 bases between. In germline, CDR1 is SGHDN, CDR2 FVKESK. CDR3 length equals 14 residues. The CDR3 sequence: CASRPTWDAQPQHF. Here the CDR3 DNA reads TGTGCCAGCAGACCGACATGGGACGCTCAGCCCCAGCATTTT.